Following are 30 T cell receptor beta chains from one sample sequenced in a study of blood T cell repertoires in COVID-19. Measured with immunoSEQ multiplex PCR; TCRdb has only the in-frame clones, and not every one. Of about 87,000 clones detected, around 87% appear once; the ten largest clones hold about 5%. Sequences were obtained from peripheral blood. The receptors were sampled from a woman older than 75 with acute or convalescent COVID-19.

The chain joins TRBV6-4 to TRBJ2-3; D is undetermined. The germline gives CDR1 MRHNA, CDR2 SNTAGT. The V and J ends lost 0 bases and 4 bases respectively, with 5 bases between them. The CDR3 contains 13 residues. The CDR3 nucleotides are TGTGCCAGCAGTGACTCCCCATCAGATACGCAGTATTTT. Protein product: CASSDSPSDTQYF.

The chain recombines TRBV25-1 with TRBJ1-1; 8 bases fit TRBD1. The V gene's germline CDR1 is MGHDK and CDR2 SYGVNS. The V gene end was trimmed by 8 bases and the J gene end by 1 base; junction bases not matched to a gene: 6. This CDR3 is built from 14 residues. CDR3 nucleotides: TGTGCCAGCCGGGGGACAGGACCGAACACTGAAGCTTTCTTT. It translates to CASRGTGPNTEAFF.

The chain couples TRBV30 to TRBJ1-2, with 9 nucleotides matching TRBD1. The CDR3 extends over 12 amino acids. The J segment lost 6 bases and the V segment lost 3 bases, leaving 2 bases of the junction unmatched. Per the germline V gene, CDR1 is GTSNPN and CDR2 is SVGIG (reference sequence). CDR3 sequence (DNA): TGTGCCTGGAGGGGGACAGGGAATGGCTACACCTTC. Encoded protein: CAWRGTGNGYTF. Supplemented by reference TRBV30 and TRBJ1-2, the full variable domain reads SQTIHQWPATLVQPVGSPLSLECTVEGTSNPNLYWYRQAAGRGLQLLFYSVGIGQISSEVPQNLSASRPQDRQFILSSKKLLLSDSGFYLCAWRGTGNGYTFGSGTRLTVV.

The chain has TRBV3-1 (or the pseudogene TRBV3-2) and TRBJ2-2, with 9 bases lining up with TRBD2. Losses at the gene ends were 6 bases for V and 6 bases for J; bases not matched to a gene: 8. CDR3 length equals 15 residues. The germline CDR1 and CDR2 sequences are LGHDT and YNNKEL (reference sequence). This CDR3 reads CASSLLSGRAGELFF. The CDR3 bases are TGTGCCAGCAGTCTCCTTAGCGGGAGAGCCGGGGAGCTGTTTTTT.

This clone was seen a single time. The rearrangement uses TRBV13 and TRBJ2-7; 7 bases are a match to TRBD1. J lost 2 bases, V lost 5 bases, and 3 bases had no gene match. This CDR3 contains 13 residues. The germline V gene encodes CDR1 PRHDT and CDR2 FYEKMQ (reference sequence). This CDR3 is CASSRGQTYEQYF. The CDR3 DNA is TGTGCCAGCAGCCGGGGACAGACCTACGAGCAGTACTTC.

V is TRBV29-1 and J is TRBJ2-7; 8 bases agree with TRBD1. The CDR3 extends over 15 amino acids. V lost 6 bases, J lost 4 bases, and 14 bases stayed unmatched. Germline CDR1 and CDR2: SQVTM and ANQGSEA. As DNA, the CDR3 is TGCAGCGTCCGGTTCAGGGGGCGATCGGGTTACGAGCAGTACTTC. Translation: CSVRFRGRSGYEQYF.

The chain links TRBV7-8 to TRBJ1-1, with 10 bases matching TRBD1. After removal of 5 bases from V and 10 bases from J, the junction contained 10 bases not matched to a gene. The CDR3 runs 14 residues. Germline V gene data show CDR1 as SGHVS and CDR2 as FQNEAQ. CDR3 coding DNA: TGTGCCAGCAGCGCCCGCGACAGGGGGCATCTAGCTTTCTTT. It codes for CASSARDRGHLAFF.

The chain uses TRBV6-5 and TRBJ1-2, with D possibly TRBD1 on 5 matching bases. V lost 0 bases to trimming and J lost 1 base, with 12 bases between them. The CDR3 is 16 amino acids. CDR1 and CDR2 from the germline V gene are MNHEY and SVGAGI. CDR3 nucleotides: TGTGCCAGCAGTTACTCCTTTTCAGGGATTAACTATGGCTACACCTTC. This translates into CASSYSFSGINYGYTF.

This chain links TRBV4-1 with TRBJ2-3; 12 bases line up with TRBD2. The germline V gene encodes CDR1 MGHRA and CDR2 YSYEKL. The junction had 8 bases not matched to a gene; V was cut back by 3 bases and J by 7 bases. This CDR3 is built from 16 residues. CDR3 nucleotide sequence: TGCGCCAGCAGCCAGACGCTAGCGGGAGGGCCTTATACGCAGTATTTT. As protein: CASSQTLAGGPYTQYF.

There are a few counts of this clone. The chain links TRBV10-1 to TRBJ1-2; D is undetermined. Germline V gene sequence: CDR1 WNHNN, CDR2 SYGVQD (reference sequence). The ends were cut back, 8 bases at V and 2 bases at J, with 12 bases in the middle. The CDR3 contains 13 residues. CDR3 in amino acids: CASETEPNYGYTF. For the CDR3, the DNA is TGCGCCAGCGAGACGGAGCCGAACTATGGCTACACCTTC.

This sequence joins TRBV12-3 or TRBV12-4 and TRBJ1-3; TRBD1 matches 7 bases. CDR3 length: 12 amino acids. The V and J ends lost 6 bases and 15 bases, in that order; junction bases with no gene match: 11. CDR3 protein: CASSPPNRDRYF. CDR3 DNA: TGTGCCAGCAGCCCTCCAAACCGGGACAGATATTTT.

The chain couples TRBV15 to TRBJ1-2, with D perhaps matching TRBD1 (6 bases). The V end lost 0 bases, the J end lost 2 bases, and 13 bases lay between the germline ends. From germline, CDR1 is LNHNV and CDR2 YYDKDF (reference sequence). The CDR3 length is 16 residues. The CDR3 coding sequence is TGTGCCACCAGCAGAGACAGGGGACCGCCGAACTATGGCTACACCTTC. Its protein is CATSRDRGPPNYGYTF.

CDR3 coding DNA: TGTGCCAGCTCATCCCCGGCGGGAGGAAACACTGAAGCTTTCTTT. Translation gives CASSSPAGGNTEAFF. The chain combines TRBV18 with TRBJ1-1; no clear D gene. The CDR3 length is 15 residues. Germline V gene lookup returns CDR1 KGHSH and CDR2 LQKENI. Trimming took off 5 bases at V and 2 bases at J, with 15 bases between the two ends.

The chain employs TRBV11-2 and TRBJ1-3; 10 positions agree with TRBD1. Germline loops: CDR1 SGHAT, CDR2 FQNNGV. V gave up 5 bases and J gave up 2 bases; unmatched junction bases: 9. The CDR3 extends over 17 amino acids. The CDR3 DNA reads TGTGCCAGCAGCCCGAGACAGGGGGCTTTAACTGGAAACACCATATATTTT. Residues: CASSPRQGALTGNTIYF.

The chain uses TRBV30 and TRBJ2-7; TRBD1 matches at 8 bases. Looked up from germline, CDR1 is GTSNPN and CDR2 is SVGIG (reference sequence). CDR3 length: 16 amino acids. V dropped 2 bases and J dropped 2; count of bases not matched to a gene: 11. CDR3: CAWSTLRDRLAYEQYF. CDR3 DNA: TGTGCCTGGAGTACACTCCGGGACAGGCTAGCCTACGAGCAGTACTTC. The variable domain in full, with the rest retrieved from reference TRBV30 and TRBJ2-7, is SQTIHQWPATLVQPVGSPLSLECTVEGTSNPNLYWYRQAAGRGLQLLFYSVGIGQISSEVPQNLSASRPQDRQFILSSKKLLLSDSGFYLCAWSTLRDRLAYEQYFGPGTRLTVT.

This CDR3 is CASSTLDRASPEAFF. DNA for the CDR3: TGTGCCAGCAGCACCCTGGACAGGGCTAGCCCTGAAGCTTTCTTT. The chain combines TRBV21-1 with TRBJ1-1; no DNA check was done on the table's D call, TRBD1. TRBV21-1 is flagged as a pseudogene. There are 15 residues in the CDR3.

In DNA form, the CDR3 reads TGTGCCAGCAGCTCCACTGCGGGAGGGCGGACAGATACGCAGTATTTT. Translation gives CASSSTAGGRTDTQYF. V is TRBV7-3 and J is TRBJ2-3; 9 bases map to TRBD2. J lost 3 bases, V lost 4 bases, and 8 bases had no gene match. The CDR3 length is 16 residues. The germline gives CDR1 SGHTA, CDR2 FQGTGA.

The J gene is TRBJ2-2, the V gene TRBV2; D may be TRBD2 (5 bases). CDR3 length: 13 residues. Germline CDR1 SNHLY, CDR2 FYNNEI. V was clipped by 8 bases and J by 1 base, with 8 bases between them. DNA for the CDR3: TGTGCCAGCGGACGGGAGAACACCGGGGAGCTGTTTTTT. Translating gives CASGRENTGELFF.

V and J are TRBV7-9 and TRBJ1-2; 7 bases are shared with TRBD1. This CDR3 comprises 12 residues. The junction had 8 bases not matched to a gene; V was cut back by 8 bases and J by 8 bases. CDR1 is SEHNR, CDR2 FQNEAQ, per germline (reference sequence). As DNA, the CDR3 is TGTGCCAGCTTCGAGGGGGCAGAGGGCTACACCTTC. Residues: CASFEGAEGYTF.

J is TRBJ2-3 and V is TRBV10-3; TRBD1 matches at 11 bases. Germline V lookup: CDR1 ENHRY, CDR2 SYGVKD. V lost 5 bases, J lost 2 bases, and 12 bases stayed unmatched. The CDR3 loop spans 18 amino acids. The CDR3 DNA sequence: TGTGCCATCAGTAAAGGGACAGGGGGGTTTAAAATCACAGATACGCAGTATTTT. It yields the protein CAISKGTGGFKITDTQYF.

The rearrangement joins TRBV27 to TRBJ1-1, with D hard to call. V was pared by 0 bases and J by 1 base, with 6 bases between. The CDR3 has 14 residues. Germline lookup yields CDR1 MNHEY and CDR2 SMNVEV (reference sequence). The CDR3 DNA reads TGTGCCAGCAGTTTATCCTGGGCGAACACTGAAGCTTTCTTT. This encodes CASSLSWANTEAFF.

The chain couples TRBV6-5 to TRBJ2-1; 9 positions match TRBD2. Germline V gives CDR1 MNHEY, CDR2 SVGAGI. V lost 4 bases and J lost 9; bases outside the gene matches: 10. The CDR3 is made up of 15 amino acids. The CDR3 loop is CASSSVSGGQGEQFF. Here the CDR3 DNA reads TGTGCCAGCAGTTCCGTTAGCGGGGGCCAGGGTGAGCAGTTCTTC.

The chain has TRBV5-4 and TRBJ2-1, with 7 bases identical to TRBD2. V was pared by 0 bases and J by 9 bases, with 12 bases of the junction left unmatched. Germline V lookup: CDR1 SGHNT, CDR2 YYREEE (reference sequence). The CDR3 sequence is 16 residues long. The CDR3, as DNA: TGTGCCAGCAGCTTGGAGGGCGGGAGTCAGTCGCGTGAGCAGTTCTTC. This translates into CASSLEGGSQSREQFF.

J is TRBJ2-6 and V is TRBV11-2; D might be TRBD2 (5 bases). The CDR3 is 17 amino acids. The V end was cut by 5 bases, the J end by 0 bases, with 14 bases between. Germline V gene sequence: CDR1 SGHAT, CDR2 FQNNGV. The chain's CDR3 is CASSPGITRSGANVLTF. In DNA form, the CDR3 reads TGTGCCAGCAGCCCCGGGATAACCCGCTCTGGGGCCAACGTCCTGACTTTC.

The chain has TRBV5-1 and TRBJ1-2; D is possibly TRBD1 (5 bases). Germline V gives CDR1 SGHRS, CDR2 YFSETQ. Trimming left V 0 bases short and J 5 bases short, with 11 bases between. This CDR3 is 14 amino acids long. The CDR3 reads CASSLESGNYGYTF. CDR3 coding DNA: TGCGCCAGCAGCTTGGAATCAGGGAATTATGGCTACACCTTC.

The rearrangement links TRBV7-9 to TRBJ1-2, with TRBD1 as a possible D gene (6 bases). CDR1 and CDR2 from the germline V gene are SEHNR and FQNEAQ (reference sequence). V was clipped by 5 bases and J by 4 bases, with 20 bases between them. CDR3 size: 16 residues. The CDR3, as DNA: TGTGCCAGCAGCCCCCAGACAGGTGCCCCTATCTATGGCTACACCTTC. Translated, it gives CASSPQTGAPIYGYTF. Drawing the rest from reference TRBV7-9 and TRBJ1-2, the complete variable domain is DTGVSQNPRHKITKRGQNVTFRCDPISEHNRLYWYRQTLGQGPEFLTYFQNEAQLEKSRLLSDRFSAERPKGSFSTLEIQRTEQGDSAMYLCASSPQTGAPIYGYTFGSGTRLTVV.

This clone was seen a handful of times. The rearrangement joins TRBV6-5 to TRBJ2-7, with a tentative D call TRBD1 (6 bases). The CDR3 is 12 residues long. V lost 5 bases to trimming and J lost 5 bases, with 10 bases between them. Germline CDR1 MNHEY, CDR2 SVGAGI. For the CDR3, the DNA is TGTGCCAGCAGTCTCAGGGGACACGAGCAGTACTTC. Translation gives CASSLRGHEQYF.

This sequence joins TRBV20-1 and TRBJ1-2; D is uncertain. Trimming stripped 1 base from V and 4 bases from J, with 4 bases between. Germline V CDR1 and CDR2: DFQATT, SNEGSKA (reference sequence). The CDR3 covers 11 residues. In DNA form, the CDR3 reads TGCAGTGCTAGAGCCGGCTATGGCTACACCTTC. This translates into CSARAGYGYTF.

The chain uses TRBV7-2 and TRBJ1-2, with no clear D. The CDR3 is made up of 15 amino acids. Germline V CDR1 and CDR2: SGHTA, FQGNSA. Trimming shortened V by 4 bases and J by 4 bases, and 16 bases separated the two germline ends. CDR3 region: CASSSQPVYGYGYTF. In DNA form, the CDR3 reads TGTGCCAGCAGCTCTCAACCCGTGTACGGCTATGGCTACACCTTC.

The gene calls are TRBV10-3 and TRBJ2-7; D uncertain. Deletions cut 2 bases from V and 6 bases from J, with 8 bases between. The germline V gene has CDR1 ENHRY and CDR2 SYGVKD. The CDR3 totals 12 residues. The CDR3 sequence: CAISEPTREQYF. The CDR3 DNA sequence: TGTGCCATCAGTGAGCCTACCCGCGAGCAGTACTTC.